This T cell receptor beta chain was obtained from a study of T cell changes during pregnancy in multiple sclerosis. V dropped 0 bases and J dropped 7 bases, with 9 bases sitting between them. CDR1 MNHEY and CDR2 SVGAGI come from the germline V gene. This CDR3 spans 14 amino acids. This table comes from immunoSEQ multiplex PCR, and its TCRdb copy is limited to in-frame clones, with some not included. The repertoire holds tens of thousands of clones, with over 95% as singletons. J is TRBJ2-2 and V is TRBV6-5, with a possible D match to TRBD1 (6 bases). This receptor was taken from a female donor with multiple sclerosis, enrolled in a pregnancy study. Source: CD8+ T cells from peripheral blood mononuclear cells, taken after pregnancy. In DNA form, the CDR3 reads TGTGCCAGCAGTTACTCTGGGGGCGGCGGGGAGCTGTTTTTT. Its translation: CASSYSGGGGELFF.